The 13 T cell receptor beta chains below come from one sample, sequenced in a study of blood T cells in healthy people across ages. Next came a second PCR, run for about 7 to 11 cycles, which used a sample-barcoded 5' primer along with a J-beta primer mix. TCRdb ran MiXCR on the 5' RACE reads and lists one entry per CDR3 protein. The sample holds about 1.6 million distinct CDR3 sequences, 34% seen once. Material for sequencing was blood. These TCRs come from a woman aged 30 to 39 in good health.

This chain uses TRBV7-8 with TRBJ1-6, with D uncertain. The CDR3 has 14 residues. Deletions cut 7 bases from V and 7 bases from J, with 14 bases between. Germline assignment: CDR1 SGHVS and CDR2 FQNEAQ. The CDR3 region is CASKLPAVNSPLHF. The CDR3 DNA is TGTGCCAGCAAGCTTCCGGCGGTAAATTCACCCCTCCACTTT.

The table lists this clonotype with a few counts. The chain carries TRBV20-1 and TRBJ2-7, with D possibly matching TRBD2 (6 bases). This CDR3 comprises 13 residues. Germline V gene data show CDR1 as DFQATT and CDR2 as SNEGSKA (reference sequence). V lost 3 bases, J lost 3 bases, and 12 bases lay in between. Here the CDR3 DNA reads TGCAGTGCTAGCATTGCTAGCGACTACGAGCAGTACTTC. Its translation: CSASIASDYEQYF.

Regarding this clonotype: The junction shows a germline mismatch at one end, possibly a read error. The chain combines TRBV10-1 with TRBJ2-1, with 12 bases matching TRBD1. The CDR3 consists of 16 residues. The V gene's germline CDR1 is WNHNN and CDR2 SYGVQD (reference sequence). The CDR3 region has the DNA TGCGCCATCCCGACCGGGACAGGGGGCCAATACAATGAGCGGTTCTTC. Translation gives CAIPTGTGGQYNERFF.

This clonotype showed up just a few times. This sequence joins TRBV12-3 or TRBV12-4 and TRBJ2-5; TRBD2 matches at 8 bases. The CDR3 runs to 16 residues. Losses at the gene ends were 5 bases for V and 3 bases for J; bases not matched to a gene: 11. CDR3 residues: CASSLPGGGHEETQYF. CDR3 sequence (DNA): TGTGCCAGCAGTCTCCCGGGCGGGGGGCATGAAGAGACCCAGTACTTC.

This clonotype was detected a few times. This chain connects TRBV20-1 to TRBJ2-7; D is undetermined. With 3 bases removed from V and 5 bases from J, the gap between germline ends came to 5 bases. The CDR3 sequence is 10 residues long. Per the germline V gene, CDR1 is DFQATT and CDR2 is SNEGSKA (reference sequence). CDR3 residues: CSASGDEQYF. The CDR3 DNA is TGCAGTGCTAGTGGGGACGAGCAGTACTTC.

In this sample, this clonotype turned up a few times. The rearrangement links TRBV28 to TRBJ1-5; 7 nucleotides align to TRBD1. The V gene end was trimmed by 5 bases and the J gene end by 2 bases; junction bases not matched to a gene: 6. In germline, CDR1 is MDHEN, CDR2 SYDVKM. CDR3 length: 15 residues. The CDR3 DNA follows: TGTGCCAGCAGTCCGATCAGGGGGGGCAATCAGCCCCAGCATTTT. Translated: CASSPIRGGNQPQHF.

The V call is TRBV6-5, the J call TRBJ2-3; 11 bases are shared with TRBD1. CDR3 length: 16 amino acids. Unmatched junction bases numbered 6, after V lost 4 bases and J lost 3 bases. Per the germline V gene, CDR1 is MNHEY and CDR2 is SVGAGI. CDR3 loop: CASSSGQGDETDTQYF. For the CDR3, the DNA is TGTGCCAGCAGTTCGGGACAGGGGGACGAGACAGATACGCAGTATTTT.

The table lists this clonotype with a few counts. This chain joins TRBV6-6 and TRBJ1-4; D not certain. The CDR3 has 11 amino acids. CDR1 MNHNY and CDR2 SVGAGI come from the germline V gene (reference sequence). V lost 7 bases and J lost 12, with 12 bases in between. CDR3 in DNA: TGTGCCAGCACCGTAGGCGGGGAACTGTTTTTT. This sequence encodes CASTVGGELFF.

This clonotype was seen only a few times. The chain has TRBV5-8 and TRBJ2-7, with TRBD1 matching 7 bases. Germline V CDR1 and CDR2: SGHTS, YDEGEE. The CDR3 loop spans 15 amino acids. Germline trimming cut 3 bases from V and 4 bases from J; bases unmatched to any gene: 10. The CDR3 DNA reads TGTGCCAGCAGCTACCGACAGGGACCCCTATACGAGCAGTACTTC. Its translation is CASSYRQGPLYEQYF. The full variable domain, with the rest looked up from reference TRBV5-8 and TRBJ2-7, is EAGVTQSPTHLIKTRGQQATLRCSPISGHTSVYWYQQALGLGLQFLLWYDEGEERNRGNFPPRFSGRQFPNYSSELNVNALELEDSALYLCASSYRQGPLYEQYFGPGTRLTVT.

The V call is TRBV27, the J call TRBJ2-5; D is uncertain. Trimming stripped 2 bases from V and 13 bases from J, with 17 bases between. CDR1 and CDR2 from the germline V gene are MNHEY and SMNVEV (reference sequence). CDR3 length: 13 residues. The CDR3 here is CASSLPYTGIPYF. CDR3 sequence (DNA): TGTGCCAGCAGTTTACCTTATACGGGTATTCCGTACTTC.

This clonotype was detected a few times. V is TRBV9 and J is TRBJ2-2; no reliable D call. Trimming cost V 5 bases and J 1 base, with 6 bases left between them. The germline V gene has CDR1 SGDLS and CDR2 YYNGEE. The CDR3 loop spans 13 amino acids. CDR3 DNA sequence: TGTGCCAGCAGGGGTCTGAACACCGGGGAGCTGTTTTTT. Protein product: CASRGLNTGELFF.

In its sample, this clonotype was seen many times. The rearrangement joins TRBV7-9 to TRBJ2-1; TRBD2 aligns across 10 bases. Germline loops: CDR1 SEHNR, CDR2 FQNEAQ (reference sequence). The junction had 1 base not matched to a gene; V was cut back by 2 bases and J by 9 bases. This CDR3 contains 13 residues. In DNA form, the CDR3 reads TGTGCCAGCAGCTTACTAGCGGGAGCTGAGCAGTTCTTC. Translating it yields CASSLLAGAEQFF.

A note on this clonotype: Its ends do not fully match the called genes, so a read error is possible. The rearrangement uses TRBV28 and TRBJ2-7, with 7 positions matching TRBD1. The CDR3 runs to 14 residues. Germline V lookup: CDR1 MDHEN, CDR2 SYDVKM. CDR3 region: CASSPSDRVYKQYF. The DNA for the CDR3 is TGTGCCAGCAGTCCGTCCGACAGGGTCTACAAGCAGTACTTC.